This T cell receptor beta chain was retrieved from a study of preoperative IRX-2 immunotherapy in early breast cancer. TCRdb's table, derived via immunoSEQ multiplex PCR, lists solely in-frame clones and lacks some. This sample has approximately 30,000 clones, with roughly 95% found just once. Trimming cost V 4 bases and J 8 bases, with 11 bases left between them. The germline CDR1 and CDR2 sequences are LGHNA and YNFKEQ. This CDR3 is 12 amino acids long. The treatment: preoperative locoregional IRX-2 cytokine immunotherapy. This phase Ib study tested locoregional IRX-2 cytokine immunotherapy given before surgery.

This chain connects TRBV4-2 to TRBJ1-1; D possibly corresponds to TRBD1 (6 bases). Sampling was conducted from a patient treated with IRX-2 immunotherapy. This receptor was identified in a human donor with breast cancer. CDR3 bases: TGTGCCAGCAGCCTAAAGGGGGGAGAAGCTTTCTTT. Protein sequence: CASSLKGGEAFF.